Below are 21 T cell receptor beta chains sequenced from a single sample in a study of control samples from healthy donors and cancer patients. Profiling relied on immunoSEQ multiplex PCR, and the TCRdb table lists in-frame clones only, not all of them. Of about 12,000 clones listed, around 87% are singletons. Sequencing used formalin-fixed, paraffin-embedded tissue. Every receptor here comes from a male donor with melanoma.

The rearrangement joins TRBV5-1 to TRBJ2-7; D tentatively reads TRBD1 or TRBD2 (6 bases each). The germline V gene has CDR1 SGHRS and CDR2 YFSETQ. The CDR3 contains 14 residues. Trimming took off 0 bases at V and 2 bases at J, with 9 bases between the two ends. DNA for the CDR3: TGCGCCAGCAGCTTGGGGGGGGCTACCTACGAGCAGTACTTC. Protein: CASSLGGATYEQYF.

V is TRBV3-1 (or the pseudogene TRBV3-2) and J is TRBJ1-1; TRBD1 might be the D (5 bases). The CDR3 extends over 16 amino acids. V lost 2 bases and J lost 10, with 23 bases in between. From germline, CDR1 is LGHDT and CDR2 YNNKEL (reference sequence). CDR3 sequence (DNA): TGTGCCAGCAGCCAACTGACCGGACAAAGGGGCCCCATAGCTTTCTTT. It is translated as CASSQLTGQRGPIAFF.

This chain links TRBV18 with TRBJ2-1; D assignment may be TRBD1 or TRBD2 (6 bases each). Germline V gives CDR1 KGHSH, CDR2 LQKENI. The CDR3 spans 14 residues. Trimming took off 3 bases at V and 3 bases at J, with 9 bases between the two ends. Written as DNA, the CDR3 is TGTGCCAGCTCACCGGGGGGCGGCTACAATGAGCAGTTCTTC. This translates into CASSPGGGYNEQFF. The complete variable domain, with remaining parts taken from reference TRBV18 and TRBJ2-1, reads NAGVMQNPRHLVRRRGQEARLRCSPMKGHSHVYWYRQLPEEGLKFMVYLQKENIIDESGMPKERFSAEFPKEGPSILRIQQVVRGDSAAYFCASSPGGGYNEQFFGPGTRLTVL.

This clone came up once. CDR3 protein: CASSHRDSSPLHF. CDR3 in DNA: TGTGCCAGCAGCCACAGGGATAGTTCACCCCTCCACTTT. The chain employs TRBV14 and TRBJ1-6; possible D gene TRBD1, 5 bases. V lost 3 bases, J lost 9 bases, and 9 bases lay in between. This CDR3 region has 13 residues. The germline CDR1 and CDR2 sequences are SGHDN and FVKESK. Looking up the rest from reference TRBV14 and TRBJ1-6 gives the full variable domain: EAGVTQFPSHSVIEKGQTVTLRCDPISGHDNLYWYRRVMGKEIKFLLHFVKESKQDESGMPNNRFLAERTGGTYSTLKVQPAELEDSGVYFCASSHRDSSPLHFGNGTRLTVT.

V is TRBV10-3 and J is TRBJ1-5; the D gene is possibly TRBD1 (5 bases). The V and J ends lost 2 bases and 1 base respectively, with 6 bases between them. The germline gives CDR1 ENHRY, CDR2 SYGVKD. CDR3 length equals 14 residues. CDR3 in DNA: TGTGCCATCAGTGAGGCAGGGAGCAATCAGCCCCAGCATTTT. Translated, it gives CAISEAGSNQPQHF.

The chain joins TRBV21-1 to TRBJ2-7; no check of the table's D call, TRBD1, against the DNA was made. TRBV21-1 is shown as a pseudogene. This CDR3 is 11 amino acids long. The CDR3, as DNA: TGTGCCAGTCACAGGGGCCACGAGCAGTACTTC. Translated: CASHRGHEQYF.

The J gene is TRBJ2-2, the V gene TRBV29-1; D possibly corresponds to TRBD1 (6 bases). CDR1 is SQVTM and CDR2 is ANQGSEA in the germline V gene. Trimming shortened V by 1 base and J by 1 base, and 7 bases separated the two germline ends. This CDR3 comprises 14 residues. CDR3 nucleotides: TGCAGCGTTGAAGGGACAGAGAACACCGGGGAGCTGTTTTTT. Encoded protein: CSVEGTENTGELFF.

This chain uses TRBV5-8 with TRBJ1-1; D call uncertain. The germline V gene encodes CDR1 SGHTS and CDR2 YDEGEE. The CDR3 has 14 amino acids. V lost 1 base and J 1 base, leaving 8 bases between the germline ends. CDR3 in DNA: TGTGCCAGCAGCTTGAATGGAGGGAACACTGAAGCTTTCTTT. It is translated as CASSLNGGNTEAFF.

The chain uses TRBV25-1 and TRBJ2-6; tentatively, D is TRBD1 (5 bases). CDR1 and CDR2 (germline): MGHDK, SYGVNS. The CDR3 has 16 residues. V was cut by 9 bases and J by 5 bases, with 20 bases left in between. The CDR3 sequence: CASPLGAALWANVLTF. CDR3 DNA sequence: TGTGCCAGTCCCCTAGGGGCGGCCCTCTGGGCCAACGTCCTGACTTTC.

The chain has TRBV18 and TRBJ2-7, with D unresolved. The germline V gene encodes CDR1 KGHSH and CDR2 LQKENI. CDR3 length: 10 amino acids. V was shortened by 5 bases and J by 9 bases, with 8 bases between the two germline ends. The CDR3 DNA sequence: TGTGCCAGCTCAGACCATGGGCAGTACTTC. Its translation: CASSDHGQYF.

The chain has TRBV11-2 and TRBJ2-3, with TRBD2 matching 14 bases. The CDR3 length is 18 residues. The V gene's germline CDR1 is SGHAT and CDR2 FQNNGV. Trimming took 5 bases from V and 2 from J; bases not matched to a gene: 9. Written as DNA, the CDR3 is TGTGCCAGCAGCCGAGGAAGACTAGCGGGAGGGAACACAGATACGCAGTATTTT. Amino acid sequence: CASSRGRLAGGNTDTQYF.

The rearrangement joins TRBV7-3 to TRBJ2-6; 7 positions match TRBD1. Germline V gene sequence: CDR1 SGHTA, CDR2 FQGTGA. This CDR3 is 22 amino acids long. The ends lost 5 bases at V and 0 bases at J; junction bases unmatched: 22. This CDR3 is CASSVAGQAIQYTSSGANVLTF. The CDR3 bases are TGTGCCAGCAGCGTAGCCGGACAGGCGATTCAATATACTAGCTCTGGGGCCAACGTCCTGACTTTC.

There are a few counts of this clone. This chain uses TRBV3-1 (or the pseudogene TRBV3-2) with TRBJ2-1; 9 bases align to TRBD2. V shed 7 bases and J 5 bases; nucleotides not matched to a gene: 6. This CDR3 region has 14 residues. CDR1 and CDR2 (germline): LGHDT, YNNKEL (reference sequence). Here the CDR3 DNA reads TGTGCCAGCAACCTCGGGACTAGCCACAATGAGCAGTTCTTC. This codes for CASNLGTSHNEQFF.

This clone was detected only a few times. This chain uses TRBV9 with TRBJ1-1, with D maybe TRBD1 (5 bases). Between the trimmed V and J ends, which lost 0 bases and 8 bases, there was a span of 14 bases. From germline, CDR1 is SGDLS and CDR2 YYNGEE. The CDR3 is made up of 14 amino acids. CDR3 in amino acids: CASSVAPGGAEAFF. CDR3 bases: TGTGCCAGCAGCGTAGCTCCGGGGGGAGCGGAAGCTTTCTTT.

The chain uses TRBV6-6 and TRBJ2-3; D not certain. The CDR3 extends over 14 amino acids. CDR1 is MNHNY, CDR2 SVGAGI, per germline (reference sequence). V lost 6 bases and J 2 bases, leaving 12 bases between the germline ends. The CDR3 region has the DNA TGTGCCAGCAGCGGTACGGGCACCACAGATACGCAGTATTTT. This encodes CASSGTGTTDTQYF.

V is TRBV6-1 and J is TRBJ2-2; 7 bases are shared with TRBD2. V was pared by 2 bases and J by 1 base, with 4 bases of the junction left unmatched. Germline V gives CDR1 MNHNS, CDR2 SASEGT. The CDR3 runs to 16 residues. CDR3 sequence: CASSEWSGKNTGELFF. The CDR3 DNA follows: TGTGCCAGCAGTGAATGGAGCGGGAAGAACACCGGGGAGCTGTTTTTT.

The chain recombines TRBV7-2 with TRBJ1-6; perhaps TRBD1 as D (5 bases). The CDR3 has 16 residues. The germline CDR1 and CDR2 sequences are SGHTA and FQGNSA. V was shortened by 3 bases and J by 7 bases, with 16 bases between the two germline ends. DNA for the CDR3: TGTGCCAGCAGCTTTAGACAGTCCCTGAAGAATTCACCCCTCCACTTT. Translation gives CASSFRQSLKNSPLHF.

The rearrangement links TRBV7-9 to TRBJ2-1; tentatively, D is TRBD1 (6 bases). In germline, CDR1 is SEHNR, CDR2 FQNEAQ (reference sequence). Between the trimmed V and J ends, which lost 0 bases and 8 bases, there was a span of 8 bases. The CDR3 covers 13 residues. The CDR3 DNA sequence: TGTGCCAGCAGCTTAGCAAGGGGGTATGAGCAGTTCTTC. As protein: CASSLARGYEQFF. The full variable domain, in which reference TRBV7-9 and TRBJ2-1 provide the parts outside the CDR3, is DTGVSQNPRHKITKRGQNVTFRCDPISEHNRLYWYRQTLGQGPEFLTYFQNEAQLEKSRLLSDRFSAERPKGSFSTLEIQRTEQGDSAMYLCASSLARGYEQFFGPGTRLTVL.

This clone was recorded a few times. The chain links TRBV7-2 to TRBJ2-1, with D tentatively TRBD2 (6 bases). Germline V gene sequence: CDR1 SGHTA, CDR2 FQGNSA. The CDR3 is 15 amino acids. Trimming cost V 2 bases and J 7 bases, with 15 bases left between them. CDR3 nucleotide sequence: TGTGCCAGCAGCTTAAGTACGGGAGTGGGGAATGAGCAGTTCTTC. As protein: CASSLSTGVGNEQFF.

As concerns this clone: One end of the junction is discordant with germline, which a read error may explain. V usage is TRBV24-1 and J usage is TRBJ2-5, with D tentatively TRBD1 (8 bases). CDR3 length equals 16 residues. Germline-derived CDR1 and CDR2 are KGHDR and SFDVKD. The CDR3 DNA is TGTGCCACCAGTGACCGGGGGGACAGGTCAAGAGAGGCCCAGTACTTC. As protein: CATSDRGDRSREAQYF.

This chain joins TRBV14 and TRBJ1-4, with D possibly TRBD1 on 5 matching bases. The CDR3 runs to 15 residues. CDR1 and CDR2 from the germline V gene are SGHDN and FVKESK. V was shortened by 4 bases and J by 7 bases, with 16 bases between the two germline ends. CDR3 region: CASSRVGTGVEKLFF. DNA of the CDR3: TGTGCCAGCAGCCGGGTCGGGACGGGGGTTGAAAAACTGTTTTTT.